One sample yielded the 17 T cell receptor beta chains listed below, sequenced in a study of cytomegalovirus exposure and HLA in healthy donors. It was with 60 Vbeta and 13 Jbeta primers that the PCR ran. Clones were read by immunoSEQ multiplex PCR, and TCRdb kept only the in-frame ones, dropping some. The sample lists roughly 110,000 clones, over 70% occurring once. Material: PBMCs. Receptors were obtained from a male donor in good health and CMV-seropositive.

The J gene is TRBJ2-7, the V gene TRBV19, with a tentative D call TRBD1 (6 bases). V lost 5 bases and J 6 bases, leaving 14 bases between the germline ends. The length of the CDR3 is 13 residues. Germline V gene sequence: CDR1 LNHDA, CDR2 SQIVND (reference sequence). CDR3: CASSPGGGAEQYF. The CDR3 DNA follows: TGTGCCAGTAGTCCAGGTGGGGGCGCCGAGCAGTACTTC.

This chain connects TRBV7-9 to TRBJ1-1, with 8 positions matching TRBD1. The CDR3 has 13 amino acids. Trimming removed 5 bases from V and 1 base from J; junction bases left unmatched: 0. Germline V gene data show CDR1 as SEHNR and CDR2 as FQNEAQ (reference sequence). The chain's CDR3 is CASSQGANTEAFF. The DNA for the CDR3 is TGTGCCAGCAGCCAGGGGGCGAACACTGAAGCTTTCTTT.

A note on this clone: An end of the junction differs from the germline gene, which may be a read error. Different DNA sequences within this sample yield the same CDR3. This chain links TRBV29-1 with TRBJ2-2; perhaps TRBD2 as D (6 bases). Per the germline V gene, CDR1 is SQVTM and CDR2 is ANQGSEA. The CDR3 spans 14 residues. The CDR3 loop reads CSVVAVTNTGELFF. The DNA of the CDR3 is TGCAGCGTTGTAGCGGTTACAAACACCGGGGAGCTCTTTTTT.

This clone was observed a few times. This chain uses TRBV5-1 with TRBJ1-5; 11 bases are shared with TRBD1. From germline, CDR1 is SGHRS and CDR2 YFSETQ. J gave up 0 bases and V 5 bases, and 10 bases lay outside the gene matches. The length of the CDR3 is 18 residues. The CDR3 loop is CASREGTGGPNSNQPQHF. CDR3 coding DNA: TGCGCCAGCAGGGAAGGGACAGGGGGTCCCAATAGCAATCAGCCCCAGCATTTT.

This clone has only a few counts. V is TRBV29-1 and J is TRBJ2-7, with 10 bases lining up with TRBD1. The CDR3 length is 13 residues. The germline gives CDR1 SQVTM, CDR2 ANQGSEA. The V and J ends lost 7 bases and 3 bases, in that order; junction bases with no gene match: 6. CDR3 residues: CSGRTGGSYEQYF. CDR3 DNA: TGCAGCGGACGGACAGGGGGTAGCTACGAGCAGTACTTC.

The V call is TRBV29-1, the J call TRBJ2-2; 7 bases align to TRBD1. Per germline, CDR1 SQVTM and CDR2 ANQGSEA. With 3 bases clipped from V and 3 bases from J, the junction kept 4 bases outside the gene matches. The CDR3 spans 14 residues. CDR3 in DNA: TGCAGCGTTGACGGGCAGGGGGACACCGGGGAGCTGTTTTTT. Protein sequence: CSVDGQGDTGELFF.

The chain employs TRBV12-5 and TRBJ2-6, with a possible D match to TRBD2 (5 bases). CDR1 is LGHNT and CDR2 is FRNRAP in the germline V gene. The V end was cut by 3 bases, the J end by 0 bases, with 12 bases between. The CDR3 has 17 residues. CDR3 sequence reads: CASGFWPGNSGANVLTF. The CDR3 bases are TGTGCTAGTGGTTTCTGGCCGGGGAACTCTGGGGCCAACGTCCTGACTTTC.

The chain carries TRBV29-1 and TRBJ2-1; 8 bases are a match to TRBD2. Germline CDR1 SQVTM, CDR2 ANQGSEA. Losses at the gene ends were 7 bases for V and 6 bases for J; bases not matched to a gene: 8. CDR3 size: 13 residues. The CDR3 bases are TGCAGCGCCCCCCCCGCGGGGGGCAATGAGCAGTTCTTC. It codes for CSAPPAGGNEQFF.

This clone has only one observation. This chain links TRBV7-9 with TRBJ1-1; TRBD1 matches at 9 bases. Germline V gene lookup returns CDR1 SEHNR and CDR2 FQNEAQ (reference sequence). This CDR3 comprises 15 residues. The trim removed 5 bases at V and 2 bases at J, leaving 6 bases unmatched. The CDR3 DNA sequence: TGTGCCAGCAGCCCCCGACAGGGGGAAAACACTGAAGCTTTCTTT. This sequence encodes CASSPRQGENTEAFF.

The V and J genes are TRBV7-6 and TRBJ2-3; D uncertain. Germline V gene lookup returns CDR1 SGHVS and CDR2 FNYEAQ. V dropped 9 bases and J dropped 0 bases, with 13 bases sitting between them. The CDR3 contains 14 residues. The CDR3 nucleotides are TGTGCCAGTACCAGGAAACCTAGCACAGATACGCAGTATTTT. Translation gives CASTRKPSTDTQYF.

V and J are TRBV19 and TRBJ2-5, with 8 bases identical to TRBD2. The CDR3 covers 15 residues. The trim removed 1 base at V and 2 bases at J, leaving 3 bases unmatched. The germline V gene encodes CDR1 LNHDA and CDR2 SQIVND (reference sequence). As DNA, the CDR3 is TGTGCCAGTAGTATAGGGACTAGCAGTCAAGAGACCCAGTACTTC. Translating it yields CASSIGTSSQETQYF. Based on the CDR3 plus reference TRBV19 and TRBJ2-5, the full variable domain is DGGITQSPKYLFRKEGQNVTLSCEQNLNHDAMYWYRQDPGQGLRLIYYSQIVNDFQKGDIAEGYSVSREKKESFPLTVTSAQKNPTAFYLCASSIGTSSQETQYFGPGTRLLVL.

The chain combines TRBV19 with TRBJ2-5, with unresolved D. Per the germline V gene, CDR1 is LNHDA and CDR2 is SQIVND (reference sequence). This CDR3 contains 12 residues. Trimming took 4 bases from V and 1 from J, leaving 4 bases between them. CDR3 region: CASSKLQETQYF. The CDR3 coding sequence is TGTGCCAGTAGTAAACTCCAAGAGACCCAGTACTTC.

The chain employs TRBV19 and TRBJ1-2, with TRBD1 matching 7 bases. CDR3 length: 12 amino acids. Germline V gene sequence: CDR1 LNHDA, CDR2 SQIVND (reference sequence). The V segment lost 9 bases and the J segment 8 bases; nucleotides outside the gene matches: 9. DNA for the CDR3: TGTGCCAGCGGAGACAGGGCACGGGGCTACACCTTC. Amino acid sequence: CASGDRARGYTF.

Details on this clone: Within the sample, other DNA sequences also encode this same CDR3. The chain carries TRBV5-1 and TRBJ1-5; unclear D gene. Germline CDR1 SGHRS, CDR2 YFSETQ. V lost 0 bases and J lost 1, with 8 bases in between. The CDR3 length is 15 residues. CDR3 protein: CASSLDSSSNQPQHF. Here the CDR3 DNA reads TGCGCCAGCAGCTTGGACAGCAGCAGCAATCAGCCCCAGCATTTT.

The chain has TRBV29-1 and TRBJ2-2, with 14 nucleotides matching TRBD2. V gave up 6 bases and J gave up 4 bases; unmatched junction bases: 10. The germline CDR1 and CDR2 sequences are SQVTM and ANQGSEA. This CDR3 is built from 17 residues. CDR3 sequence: CSVARLAGGPGTGELFF. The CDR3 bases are TGCAGCGTCGCTAGACTAGCGGGAGGGCCAGGCACCGGGGAGCTGTTTTTT.

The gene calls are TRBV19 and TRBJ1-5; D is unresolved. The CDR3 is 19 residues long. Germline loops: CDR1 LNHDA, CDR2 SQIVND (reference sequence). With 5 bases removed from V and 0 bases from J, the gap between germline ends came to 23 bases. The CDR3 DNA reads TGTGCCAGTAGTGCGGGCCGGTTCGCGGGCTCCTATAGCAATCAGCCCCAGCATTTT. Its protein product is CASSAGRFAGSYSNQPQHF.

The CDR3 is CASSLGQGAYEQYF. Here the CDR3 DNA reads TGTGCCAGCAGCCTGGGACAGGGCGCCTACGAGCAGTACTTC. The chain employs TRBV7-3 and TRBJ2-7, with TRBD1 matching over 9 bases. This CDR3 region has 14 residues. V trimming: 5 bases; J trimming: 2 bases; junction bases outside the gene matches: 4. CDR1 SGHTA and CDR2 FQGTGA come from the germline V gene.